This T cell receptor beta chain was profiled in a study of shared clonotypes between healthy human individuals. TCRdb's copy holds only in-frame clones and misses some; the assay was immunoSEQ multiplex PCR. The data show over a million clones, 98% seen once. Deletions cut 0 bases from V and 6 bases from J, with 14 bases between. This CDR3 is 16 amino acids long. CDR1 MNHNS and CDR2 SASEGT come from the germline V gene. This clonotype originated in a man younger than 45 in good health. The sequenced sample consisted of naive CD4+ T cells sorted from blood. The subset: CD45RA+ positively selected. This chain uses TRBV6-1 with TRBJ2-2, with unresolved D. CDR3 in DNA: TGTGCCAGCAGTGAAGCGCGTGTTAGTAGGGCCGGGGAGCTGTTTTTT. Protein: CASSEARVSRAGELFF.